Sequencing of this T cell receptor beta chain was carried out in a study of breast tumors, draining lymph nodes, adjacent tissues. Study conclusions and caveats: Compared with lymph nodes, tumors were less diverse; compared with nontumor tissue, more.

Trimming took off 6 bases at V and 9 bases at J, with 21 bases between the two ends. CDR1 and CDR2 (germline): LNHDA, SQIVND (reference sequence). The CDR3 covers 15 residues. TCRdb re-called the multiplex PCR reads with MiXCR, one entry per CDR3 protein. The sample includes over 200,000 distinct CDR3 sequences, under 40% of them seen just once. This clonotype was seen many times. Its antigen is not identified. The lymph nodes were axillary draining lymph nodes from breast cancer patients. The J gene is TRBJ1-5, the V gene TRBV19, with a possible D match to TRBD1 (5 bases). The sequencing input was axillary lymph node tissue. This receptor was identified in a female donor with breast cancer. Some clones in this sample may be carry-over from other donors' samples. The CDR3 nucleotides read TGTGCCAGTAGAGACGGCGGGGCAGCAGACATGCCCCAGCATTTT. Encoded protein: CASRDGGAADMPQHF.